This T cell receptor (beta chain) emerged from a study of T-cell reconstitution after alpha-beta-depleted transplantation in children (dated by TCRdb to 2016 to 2017). At the level of the whole study: Using TCR repertoire profiling, the study quantitatively followed how T-cell immune reconstitution unfolded in children after TCRalphabeta/CD19-depleted allogeneic hematopoietic cell transplantation. What the authors observed across the whole study: About two months after transplant, the apparently early recovery of alphabetaT-cell counts reportedly depended on just several hundred clones that had expanded rapidly and came from non-depleted graft cells. Hyperexpanded clone frequencies declined over subsequent months; after one year, T-cell counts and TCRbeta diversity were mostly attributed to newly produced T cells. In some patients, the high TCRbeta diversity seen at day 60 was put down to recipient T cells and intrathymic progenitors that had survived conditioning.

As to this clonotype: Its antigen is not yet known. Base qualities were left out, and no much larger clone turns up one base away.

To prepare the library, PCR was applied. Sequencing was performed on an Illumina HiSeq 2500. Molecular barcoding was employed in the preparation of TCR libraries, with unique molecular identifiers being used to normalize TCRbeta repertoire quantification. TCRdb took the public reads, trimmed them with fastp at Q25, ran MiXCR for clone calling and kept in-frame beta chains. Rows with one shared CDR3 protein collapse into an entry with the most common genes and DNA. The table for this sample lists hundreds of thousands of distinct CDR3 sequences; approximately 14% of them were counted only once. 0.79% of the sample is held by the ten biggest clonotypes. From the cysteine through the phenylalanine, the CDR3 covers 13 amino acids. Only CDR3 DNA is held: 39 bases, read in frame from base 1. V has 2 bases trimmed and J has 4 bases trimmed; junction bases matching no gene number 2. According to the germline V gene, CDR1 reads SQVTM and CDR2 reads ANQGSEA.

In light of the paper, this sample's treatment or condition label describes: allogeneic hematopoietic cell transplantation with graft depleted of TCRalphabeta T cells and CD19 B cells. The transplant recipients were children given TCRalphabeta/CD19-depleted allogeneic hematopoietic cell grafts. This material consisted of PBMCs, taken before TCRalphabeta/CD19-depleted stem cell transplant. The source is a girl aged 2-10 years with congenital amegakaryocytic thrombocytopenia, due to receive a stem cell transplant. This receptor chain uses TRBV29-1 and TRBJ2-7; 10 nucleotides in the junction match TRBD1. The sequenced DNA is TGCAGCGTTGAATGGGACAGGGGTTACGAGCAGTACTTC. It translates to CSVEWDRGYEQYF.